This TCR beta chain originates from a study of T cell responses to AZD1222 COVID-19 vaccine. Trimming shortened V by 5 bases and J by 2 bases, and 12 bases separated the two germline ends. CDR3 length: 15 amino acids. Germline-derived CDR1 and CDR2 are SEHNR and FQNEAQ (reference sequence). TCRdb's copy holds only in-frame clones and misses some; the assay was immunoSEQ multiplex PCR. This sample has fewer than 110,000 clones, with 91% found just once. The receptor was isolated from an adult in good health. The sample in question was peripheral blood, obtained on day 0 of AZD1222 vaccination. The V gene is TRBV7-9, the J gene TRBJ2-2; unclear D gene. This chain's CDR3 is CASSEARVNTGELFF. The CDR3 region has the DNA TGTGCCAGCAGCGAAGCAAGGGTTAACACCGGGGAGCTGTTTTTT. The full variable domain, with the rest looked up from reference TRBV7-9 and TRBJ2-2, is DTGVSQNPRHKITKRGQNVTFRCDPISEHNRLYWYRQTLGQGPEFLTYFQNEAQLEKSRLLSDRFSAERPKGSFSTLEIQRTEQGDSAMYLCASSEARVNTGELFFGEGSRLTVL.